The 5 T cell receptor beta chains below come from one sample, sequenced in a study of PD-1 blockade in classical Hodgkin lymphoma. Data came from immunoSEQ multiplex PCR; TCRdb stores just in-frame clones and leaves some out. The sample holds under 60,000 clones; roughly 86% are singletons and the top ten take roughly 7.1%. Time point noted: cycle 4 day 1 (C4D1), after five to seven weeks of nivolumab. Relapse after autologous stem cell transplantation occurred in every patient, and brentuximab vedotin exposure varied. Sequenced material: peripheral blood mononuclear cells (PBMCs), taken before the fourth cycle of nivolumab. These receptors all stem from a human donor with classical Hodgkin lymphoma.

V and J are TRBV14 and TRBJ2-3, with a tentative D call TRBD1 (6 bases). Between the trimmed V and J ends, which lost 1 base and 5 bases, there was a span of 13 bases. Germline CDR1 is SGHDN and CDR2 is FVKESK. The CDR3 totals 15 residues. CDR3 DNA: TGTGCCAGCAGCCAAGTTCAGGGGTGGGAAGATACGCAGTATTTT. Its translation is CASSQVQGWEDTQYF.

With regard to this clone: This sample also contains other DNA sequences that code for the same CDR3. This chain links TRBV19 with TRBJ2-5, with D hard to call. V was shortened by 3 bases and J by 0 bases, with 5 bases between the two germline ends. The CDR3 loop spans 13 amino acids. CDR1 and CDR2 from the germline V gene are LNHDA and SQIVND (reference sequence). CDR3 DNA sequence: TGTGCCAGTAGTATTGGAAACCAAGAGACCCAGTACTTC. As protein: CASSIGNQETQYF.

CDR3 nucleotides: TGTGCCAGCAGCGCCTATAGCGGGGGACCCTACGAGCAGTACTTC. It yields the protein CASSAYSGGPYEQYF. J is TRBJ2-7 and V is TRBV27, with 9 bases that match TRBD2. This CDR3 contains 15 residues. Losses at the gene ends were 6 bases for V and 2 bases for J; bases not matched to a gene: 8. Germline V gives CDR1 MNHEY, CDR2 SMNVEV (reference sequence).

V usage is TRBV14 and J usage is TRBJ2-5; D is unclear. V lost 4 bases and J lost 13, with 16 bases in between. Looked up from germline, CDR1 is SGHDN and CDR2 is FVKESK. CDR3 size: 12 residues. The CDR3 bases are TGTGCCAGCAGCCCGGGTGCGGAAGTACTGTACTTC. As protein: CASSPGAEVLYF.

The chain joins TRBV29-1 to TRBJ2-5; D is uncertain. The germline V and J ends were trimmed by 5 bases and 3 bases, with 10 bases remaining between them. Germline V lookup: CDR1 SQVTM, CDR2 ANQGSEA. The length of the CDR3 is 12 residues. The CDR3 loop reads CSVLRQKETQYF. In nucleotides, the CDR3 is TGCAGCGTTCTAAGGCAGAAAGAGACCCAGTACTTC.